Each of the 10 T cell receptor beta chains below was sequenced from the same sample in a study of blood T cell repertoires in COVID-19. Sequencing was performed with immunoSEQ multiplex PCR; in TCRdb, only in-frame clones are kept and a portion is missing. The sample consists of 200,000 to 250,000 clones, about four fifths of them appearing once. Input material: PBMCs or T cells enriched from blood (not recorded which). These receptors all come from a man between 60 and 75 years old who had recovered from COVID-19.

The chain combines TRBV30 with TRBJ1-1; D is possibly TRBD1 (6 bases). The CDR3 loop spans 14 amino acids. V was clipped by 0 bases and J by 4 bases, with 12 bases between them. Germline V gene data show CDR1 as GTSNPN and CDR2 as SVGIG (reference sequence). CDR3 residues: CAWSVWQGSTEAFF. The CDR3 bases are TGTGCCTGGAGTGTTTGGCAGGGGTCCACTGAAGCTTTCTTT.

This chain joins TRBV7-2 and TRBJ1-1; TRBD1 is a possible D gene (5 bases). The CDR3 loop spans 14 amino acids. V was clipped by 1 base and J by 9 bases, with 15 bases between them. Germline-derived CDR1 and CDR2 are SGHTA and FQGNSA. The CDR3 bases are TGTGCCAGCAGCTTAGGGGGGGAGGTAGGGAAAGCTTTCTTT. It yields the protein CASSLGGEVGKAFF. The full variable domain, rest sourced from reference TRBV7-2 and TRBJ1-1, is GAGVSQSPSNKVTEKGKDVELRCDPISGHTALYWYRQSLGQGLEFLIYFQGNSAPDKSGLPSDRFSAERTGGSVSTLTIQRTQQEDSAVYLCASSLGGEVGKAFFGQGTRLTVV.

CDR3 in DNA: TGTGCCAGCAGCTTAGGAGGGGAGGGGAACTATGGCTACACCTTC. Translating gives CASSLGGEGNYGYTF. V is TRBV7-9 and J is TRBJ1-2; TRBD1 might be the D (5 bases). The ends were cut back, 1 base at V and 2 bases at J, with 11 bases in the middle. The germline gives CDR1 SEHNR, CDR2 FQNEAQ (reference sequence). This CDR3 is built from 15 residues.

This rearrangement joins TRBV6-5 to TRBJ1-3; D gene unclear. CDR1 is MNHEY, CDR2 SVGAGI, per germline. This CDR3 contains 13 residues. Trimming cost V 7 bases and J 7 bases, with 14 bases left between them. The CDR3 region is CASTTRTGNTIYF. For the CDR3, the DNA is TGTGCCAGCACCACACGTACCGGGAACACCATATATTTT.

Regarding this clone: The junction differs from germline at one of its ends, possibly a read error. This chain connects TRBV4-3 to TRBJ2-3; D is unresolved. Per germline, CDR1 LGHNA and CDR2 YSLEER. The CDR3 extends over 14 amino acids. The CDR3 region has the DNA TGCGCCAGCAGCCAAGAAACTTTAACTACCTCTTACACATTT. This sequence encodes CASSQETLTTSYTF.

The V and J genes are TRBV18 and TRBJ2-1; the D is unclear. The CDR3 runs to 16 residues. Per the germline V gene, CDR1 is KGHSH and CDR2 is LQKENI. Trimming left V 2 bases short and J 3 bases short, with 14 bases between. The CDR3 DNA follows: TGTGCCAGCTCACCAAAAGTAAACAGTCGCTACAATGAGCAGTTCTTC. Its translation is CASSPKVNSRYNEQFF. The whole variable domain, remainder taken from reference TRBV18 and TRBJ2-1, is NAGVMQNPRHLVRRRGQEARLRCSPMKGHSHVYWYRQLPEEGLKFMVYLQKENIIDESGMPKERFSAEFPKEGPSILRIQQVVRGDSAAYFCASSPKVNSRYNEQFFGPGTRLTVL.

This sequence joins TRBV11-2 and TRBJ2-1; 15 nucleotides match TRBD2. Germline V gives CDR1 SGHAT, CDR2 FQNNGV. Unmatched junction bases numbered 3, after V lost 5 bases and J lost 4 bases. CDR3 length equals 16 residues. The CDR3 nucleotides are TGTGCCAGCAGCCTGGGGACTAGCGGGGGGTACAATGAGCAGTTCTTC. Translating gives CASSLGTSGGYNEQFF.

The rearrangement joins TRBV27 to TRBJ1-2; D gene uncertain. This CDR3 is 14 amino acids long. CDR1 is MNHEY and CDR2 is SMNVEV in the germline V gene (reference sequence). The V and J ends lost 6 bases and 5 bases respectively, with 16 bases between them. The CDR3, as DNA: TGTGCCAGCAGCCCTAAGACTTCCCGATATGGCTACACCTTC. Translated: CASSPKTSRYGYTF.

CDR3 bases: TGTGCCACCAGGCCAACAGGGGGGCCCAACATTCAGTACTTC. Protein product: CATRPTGGPNIQYF. The rearrangement joins TRBV15 to TRBJ2-4; the match to TRBD1 covers 8 bases. This CDR3 region has 14 residues. Trimming at V came to 6 bases and at J to 7 bases, leaving 8 bases not matched to a gene. Germline V gene data show CDR1 as LNHNV and CDR2 as YYDKDF (reference sequence).

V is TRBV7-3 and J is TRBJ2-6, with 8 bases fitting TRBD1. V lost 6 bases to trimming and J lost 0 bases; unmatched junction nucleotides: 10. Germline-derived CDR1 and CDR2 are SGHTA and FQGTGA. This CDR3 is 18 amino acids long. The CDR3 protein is CASSQVGQARSGANVLTF. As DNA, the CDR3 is TGTGCCAGCAGTCAGGTGGGACAGGCCCGCTCTGGGGCCAACGTCCTGACTTTC.